The 12 T cell receptor beta chains reported below all come from one sample, sequenced in a study of control samples from healthy donors and cancer patients. Profiling relied on immunoSEQ multiplex PCR, and the TCRdb table lists in-frame clones only, not all of them. Here the sample spans 170,000 or so clones, 90% to 95% being singletons. The sample comprised blood. The source of these receptors is a woman between 18 and 29 years old in good health.

In DNA form, the CDR3 reads TGTGCCAGCAGGGTTAACACTGAAGCTTTCTTT. Its protein product is CASRVNTEAFF. V is TRBV12-3 or TRBV12-4 and J is TRBJ1-1; unclear D gene. The CDR3 is 11 amino acids. Trimming removed 6 bases at V and 2 bases at J, with 4 bases between.

The V and J genes are TRBV3-1 (or the pseudogene TRBV3-2) and TRBJ2-3; 10 bases line up with TRBD2. V gave up 3 bases and J gave up 8 bases; unmatched junction bases: 20. The germline gives CDR1 LGHDT, CDR2 YNNKEL (reference sequence). The CDR3 is 19 residues long. CDR3 protein: CASSHAMSFPSGRAVTQYF. DNA of the CDR3: TGTGCCAGCAGCCATGCCATGTCCTTCCCTAGCGGGAGAGCAGTTACGCAGTATTTT.

This clone has just one count. The chain links TRBV11-3 to TRBJ1-1; a possible D gene is TRBD1 (6 bases). Germline-derived CDR1 and CDR2 are SGHNT and YENEEA. The CDR3 length is 12 residues. V was clipped by 2 bases and J by 12 bases, with 13 bases between them. CDR3 region: CASSLTGTSTFF. The CDR3 DNA follows: TGTGCCAGCAGCTTAACAGGGACGTCGACTTTCTTT.

The chain recombines TRBV28 with TRBJ1-3, with D uncertain. From germline, CDR1 is MDHEN and CDR2 SYDVKM. Between the trimmed V and J ends, which lost 2 bases and 0 bases, there was a span of 11 bases. CDR3 length: 16 residues. Here the CDR3 DNA reads TGTGCCAGCAGTTTAATCGGCTCTCTCTCTGGAAACACCATATATTTT. Translation gives CASSLIGSLSGNTIYF. Based on the CDR3 plus reference TRBV28 and TRBJ1-3, the full variable domain is DVKVTQSSRYLVKRTGEKVFLECVQDMDHENMFWYRQDPGLGLRLIYFSYDVKMKEKGDIPEGYSVSREKKERFSLILESASTNQTSMYLCASSLIGSLSGNTIYFGEGSWLTVV.

The V and J genes are TRBV10-2 and TRBJ1-3; D possibly corresponds to TRBD1 (6 bases). The CDR3 has 16 amino acids. Germline-derived CDR1 and CDR2 are WSHSY and SAAADI. The V end was cut by 2 bases, the J end by 0 bases, with 11 bases between. As DNA, the CDR3 is TGCGCCAGCAGTGAGCTGACAGGACCCTCTGGAAACACCATATATTTT. This codes for CASSELTGPSGNTIYF.

The rearrangement joins TRBV27 to TRBJ2-7; 12 bases are a match to TRBD2. V lost 3 bases and J lost 3; bases outside the gene matches: 6. Germline assignment: CDR1 MNHEY and CDR2 SMNVEV (reference sequence). The CDR3 spans 16 residues. The CDR3 spells CASSLRLAGAYYEQYF. DNA for the CDR3: TGTGCCAGCAGTTTGAGACTAGCGGGGGCCTACTACGAGCAGTACTTC.

The chain has TRBV15 and TRBJ1-6; D is possibly TRBD1 (5 bases). V was clipped by 1 base and J by 14 bases, with 21 bases between them. The germline V gene encodes CDR1 LNHNV and CDR2 YYDKDF (reference sequence). The CDR3 runs 16 residues. The CDR3 loop reads CATSRGGGGGEISLHF. In nucleotides, the CDR3 is TGTGCCACCAGCAGAGGGGGGGGTGGAGGGGAGATATCCCTCCACTTT.

V gene TRBV27 combines with J gene TRBJ1-6; D remains unclear. The CDR3 consists of 15 residues. CDR1 and CDR2 from the germline V gene are MNHEY and SMNVEV (reference sequence). With 5 bases removed from V and 0 bases from J, the gap between germline ends came to 8 bases. The CDR3 region is CASSPRGSYNSPLHF. CDR3 coding DNA: TGTGCCAGCAGTCCCCGGGGCTCCTATAATTCACCCCTCCACTTT.

The J gene is TRBJ1-1, the V gene TRBV12-3 or TRBV12-4; no clear D gene. Trimming stripped 4 bases from V and 3 bases from J, with 6 bases between. The CDR3 consists of 12 residues. CDR3 sequence (DNA): TGTGCCAGCAGTTACGTGGACACTGAAGCTTTCTTT. It yields the protein CASSYVDTEAFF.

The chain joins TRBV11-2 to TRBJ1-1, with TRBD1 as a possible D gene (5 bases). The CDR3 runs to 15 residues. CDR1 is SGHAT and CDR2 is FQNNGV in the germline V gene. The V end lost 5 bases, the J end lost 6 bases, and 19 bases lay between the germline ends. This chain's CDR3 is CASSLQAGAHPEAFF. The CDR3 DNA sequence: TGTGCCAGCAGCCTTCAGGCCGGGGCGCATCCTGAAGCTTTCTTT.

CDR3 loop: CASSHPGGDYGYTF. In DNA form, the CDR3 reads TGTGCCAGCAGCCATCCCGGGGGGGATTATGGCTACACCTTC. V and J are TRBV3-1 (or the pseudogene TRBV3-2) and TRBJ1-2, with D possibly being TRBD1 (5 bases). The CDR3 consists of 14 residues. V shed 3 bases and J shed 5 bases, with 13 bases lying between them. Germline assignment: CDR1 LGHDT and CDR2 YNNKEL (reference sequence).

This clone was observed a single time. V is TRBV10-1 and J is TRBJ2-7, with 15 bases aligning to TRBD2. CDR1 and CDR2 from the germline V gene are WNHNN and SYGVQD (reference sequence). This CDR3 region has 18 residues. After removal of 5 bases from V and 7 bases from J, the junction contained 15 bases not matched to a gene. The CDR3 bases are TGCGCCAGCAGTCCCGGGACTAGCGGGAGGCCTGTATCGGGGGAGCAGTACTTC. It codes for CASSPGTSGRPVSGEQYF.